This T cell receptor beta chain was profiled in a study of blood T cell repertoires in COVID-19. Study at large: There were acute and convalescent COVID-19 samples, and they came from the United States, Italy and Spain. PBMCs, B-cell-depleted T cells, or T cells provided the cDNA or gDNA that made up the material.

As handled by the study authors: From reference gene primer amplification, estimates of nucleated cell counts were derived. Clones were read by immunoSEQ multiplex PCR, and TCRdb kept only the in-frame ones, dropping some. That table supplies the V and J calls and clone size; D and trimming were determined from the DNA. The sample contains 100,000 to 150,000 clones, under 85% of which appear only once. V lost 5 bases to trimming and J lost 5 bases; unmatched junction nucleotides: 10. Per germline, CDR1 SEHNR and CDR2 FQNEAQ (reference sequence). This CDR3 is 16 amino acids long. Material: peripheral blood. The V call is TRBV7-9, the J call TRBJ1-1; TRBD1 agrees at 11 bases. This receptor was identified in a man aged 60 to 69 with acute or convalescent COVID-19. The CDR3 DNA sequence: TGTGCCAGCAGCATAAGGACAGGGGGCCTGGAAACTGAAGCTTTCTTT. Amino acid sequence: CASSIRTGGLETEAFF.